This T cell receptor beta chain was sequenced in a study of graft-versus-host responses after intestinal transplantation. Study information: Grafts were multivisceral, liver-intestinal, or isolated intestinal. Among the recipients, all got anti-thymocyte globulin induction and then tacrolimus and steroids for 2 to 3 years. General observations from the study: Circulating GvH clone levels at their peak were associated with HvG declines (early post-transplant). Recipient marrow showed GvH clones, some seen first in ileum or blood.

In germline, CDR1 is LGHNA, CDR2 YSLEER. The CDR3 has 16 residues. J gave up 6 bases and V 0 bases, and 4 bases lay outside the gene matches. With respect to this clone: Its target is unknown.

TCRdb keeps only in-frame clones here, not all; method: immunoSEQ multiplex PCR. The sample contains approximately 14,000 clones, under 70% of which appear only once. Processing released intraepithelial and lamina propria lymphocytes from the graft tissue. V gene TRBV4-3 combines with J gene TRBJ2-3; 12 nucleotides align to TRBD1. Specimen: ileum tissue, collected roughly 720 days after intestinal transplantation. The sequence derives from a human patient who received an intestinal transplant, so some T cells may come from the graft donor. CDR3 sequence reads: CASSQEPGQGADTQYF. DNA of the CDR3: TGCGCCAGCAGCCAAGAGCCGGGACAGGGGGCGGATACGCAGTATTTT.